The clone carrying this T cell receptor (beta chain) came up many times. The antigen remains unidentified. The sample comes from a study of T cells in Graves' hyperthyroidism and ophthalmopathy. Study summary: Peripheral blood sampling occurred at initial diagnosis, before any treatment.

Together with thyroid ultrasound, orbital computed tomography, serum thyroxine and TRAb, clinical symptoms were used for diagnoses. The blood was taken when hyperthyroidism was first diagnosed, before any ophthalmopathy symptoms showed up. RNA transcripts provided the source from which TCR beta CDR3 regions were amplified. The TCR CDR3 first-round RT-PCR relied on the HTBI primer set. In TCRdb, the multiplex PCR reads were re-called with MiXCR into one record per CDR3 protein. The data hold about 380,000 distinct CDR3 sequences, with about 13% observed a single time. The CDR3 runs 16 residues. Germline V CDR1 and CDR2: SGHVS, FQNEAQ. V was trimmed by 1 base and J by 1 base, leaving 11 bases between them. Study results and limitations: The authors' 13 V-J model separated ophthalmopathy from stable hyperthyroidism.

The sample consisted of blood. The chain couples TRBV7-8 to TRBJ1-5; D is possibly TRBD1 (5 bases). The sequence came from a man aged 25-40 years with Graves' hyperthyroidism that later progressed to Graves' ophthalmopathy. In nucleotides, the CDR3 is TGTGCCAGCAGCTTAGTTCGGACAACCAGCAATCAGCCCCAGCATTTT. Its translation: CASSLVRTTSNQPQHF.